This T cell receptor beta chain was profiled in a study of Ad26.COV2.S vaccination and SARS-CoV-2 variants. Study as a whole: Of the COV1001 trial arms, the Ad26.COV2.S arm included the donor.

The treatment denotes: some 20 received Ad26.COV2.S at low or high dose, single or two shots; about 5 received placebo; per-sample allocation not given. Samples came from day 63 after the first vaccine or placebo injection. There are a few counts of this clone. Sequencing was performed with immunoSEQ multiplex PCR; in TCRdb, only in-frame clones are kept and a portion is missing. The sample includes about 260,000 clones, around 85% of them seen just once. This clonotype was obtained from a person between 18 and 59 years old who received the Ad26.COV2.S COVID-19 vaccine or a placebo. The sequencing used peripheral blood, collected in a trial of Ad26.COV2.S vaccine versus placebo.

CDR3 sequence reads: CASRQILHYEQYV. The CDR3 DNA reads as TGTGCCAGCCGACAGATCCTCCACTACGAGCAGTACGTC. This rearrangement joins TRBV21-1 to TRBJ2-7; TRBD1 reflects the table's D call only, with no check against the DNA. TRBV21-1 is shown as a pseudogene. The CDR3 extends over 13 amino acids.